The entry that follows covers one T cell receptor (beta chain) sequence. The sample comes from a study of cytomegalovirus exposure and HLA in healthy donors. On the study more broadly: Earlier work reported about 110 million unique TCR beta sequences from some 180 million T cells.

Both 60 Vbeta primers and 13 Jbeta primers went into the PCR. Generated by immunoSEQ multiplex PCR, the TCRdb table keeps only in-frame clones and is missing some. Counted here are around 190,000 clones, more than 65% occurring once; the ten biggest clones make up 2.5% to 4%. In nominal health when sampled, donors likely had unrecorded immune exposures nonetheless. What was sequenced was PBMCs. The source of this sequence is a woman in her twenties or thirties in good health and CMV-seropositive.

The CDR3 region has the DNA TGTGCCAGCAGTTTTAGCGGGGGCGGGCCAAGAAATACGCAGTATTTT. This gives the protein CASSFSGGGPRNTQYF. The V call is TRBV6-5, the J call TRBJ2-3; 9 nucleotides line up with TRBD2. Trimming cost V 4 bases and J 7 bases; bases outside gene matches: 12. There are 16 residues in the CDR3. CDR1 is MNHEY and CDR2 is SVGAGI in the germline V gene.